Listed here are 25 T cell receptor beta chains from one sample, sequenced in a study of blood T cell repertoires in COVID-19. TCRdb's copy holds only in-frame clones and misses some; the assay was immunoSEQ multiplex PCR. The sample carries a few hundred thousand clones, 85% recorded once. The sample was peripheral blood. The receptors were gathered from a woman between 18 and 30 years old with acute or convalescent COVID-19.

This clone has just a few counts. This chain joins TRBV19 and TRBJ2-5, with TRBD1 matching 7 bases. Germline V gene lookup returns CDR1 LNHDA and CDR2 SQIVND (reference sequence). This CDR3 contains 14 residues. V trimming: 10 bases; J trimming: 5 bases; junction bases outside the gene matches: 13. This CDR3 reads CATQDRPGVETQYF. Written as DNA, the CDR3 is TGTGCCACACAGGACAGGCCTGGTGTGGAGACCCAGTACTTC. Variable domain in full (rest from reference TRBV19 and TRBJ2-5): DGGITQSPKYLFRKEGQNVTLSCEQNLNHDAMYWYRQDPGQGLRLIYYSQIVNDFQKGDIAEGYSVSREKKESFPLTVTSAQKNPTAFYLCATQDRPGVETQYFGPGTRLLVL.

The gene calls are TRBV6-1 and TRBJ2-3, with 9 bases aligning to TRBD2. The V gene end was trimmed by 1 base and the J gene end by 5 bases; junction bases not matched to a gene: 7. CDR1 MNHNS and CDR2 SASEGT come from the germline V gene. The CDR3 sequence is 16 residues long. CDR3 coding DNA: TGTGCCAGCAGTGAAGTGGCGGCGGGGGGGATAGATACGCAGTATTTT. It codes for CASSEVAAGGIDTQYF.

V usage is TRBV27 and J usage is TRBJ2-1; 8 nucleotides agree with TRBD2. The germline V gene has CDR1 MNHEY and CDR2 SMNVEV (reference sequence). The CDR3 is 16 amino acids. The V and J ends lost 4 bases and 7 bases, in that order; junction bases with no gene match: 12. CDR3 DNA: TGTGCCAGCAGTTCGCCGAGGACTAGCTCAAGGAATGAGCAGTTCTTC. This translates into CASSSPRTSSRNEQFF.

The chain couples TRBV9 to TRBJ1-2; a possible D gene is TRBD1 (6 bases). This CDR3 spans 16 amino acids. Trimming removed 0 bases at V and 6 bases at J, with 18 bases between. Germline V gene data show CDR1 as SGDLS and CDR2 as YYNGEE. The CDR3 DNA is TGTGCCAGCAGCGTAGATGTAAGCTCCAAGGGGGATGGCTACACCTTC. It encodes CASSVDVSSKGDGYTF.

The chain is built from TRBV4-1 and TRBJ2-7; D may be TRBD2 (7 bases). The CDR3 consists of 15 residues. With 0 bases removed from V and 6 bases from J, the gap between germline ends came to 15 bases. CDR1 MGHRA and CDR2 YSYEKL come from the germline V gene. CDR3 sequence reads: CASSQDGGGQSEQYF. The CDR3 DNA sequence: TGCGCCAGCAGCCAAGATGGGGGGGGGCAGAGCGAGCAGTACTTC.

The sample holds a few counts of this clone. The chain joins TRBV5-1 to TRBJ2-7; D perhaps matches TRBD1 (6 bases). The V gene lost 5 bases and the J gene lost 3 bases, with 6 bases spanning the gap. Germline assignment: CDR1 SGHRS and CDR2 YFSETQ. This CDR3 is built from 11 residues. This CDR3 reads CASRDSYEQYF. The CDR3, as DNA: TGCGCCAGCAGGGACAGCTACGAGCAGTACTTC.

CDR3 DNA sequence: TGTGCCAGCAGTGCAGGACTCCGACAGTTCTTC. It specifies CASSAGLRQFF. V is TRBV12-3 or TRBV12-4 and J is TRBJ2-1, with D possibly being TRBD2 (5 bases). The V gene lost 5 bases and the J gene lost 13 bases, with 12 bases spanning the gap. CDR3 length: 11 amino acids.

The J gene is TRBJ1-6, the V gene TRBV6-5; TRBD1 is a possible D gene (5 bases). Germline V gene lookup returns CDR1 MNHEY and CDR2 SVGAGI. Between the trimmed V and J ends, which lost 6 bases and 13 bases, there was a span of 19 bases. The CDR3 runs to 14 residues. This chain's CDR3 is CASRGTGERTPLHF. In DNA, the CDR3 is TGTGCCAGCAGGGGGACTGGCGAAAGAACGCCCCTCCACTTT.

The rearrangement joins TRBV2 to TRBJ2-7; 9 bases are a match to TRBD2. The germline V gene encodes CDR1 SNHLY and CDR2 FYNNEI. With V trimmed by 7 bases and J by 2 bases, 9 bases remained unmatched. The CDR3 is 15 residues long. The CDR3 sequence: CASTLARGGAYEQYF. The CDR3 DNA reads TGTGCCAGCACCTTGGCTCGCGGGGGGGCCTACGAGCAGTACTTC. Looking up the rest from reference TRBV2 and TRBJ2-7 gives the full variable domain: EPEVTQTPSHQVTQMGQEVILRCVPISNHLYFYWYRQILGQKVEFLVSFYNNEISEKSEIFDDQFSVERPDGSNFTLKIRSTKLEDSAMYFCASTLARGGAYEQYFGPGTRLTVT.

This clone was counted at least ten times. The chain employs TRBV6-1 and TRBJ2-7; 7 positions match TRBD1. The germline gives CDR1 MNHNS, CDR2 SASEGT. V shed 1 base, J shed 9 bases, and the junction held 6 bases outside the gene matches. The CDR3 spans 13 residues. CDR3 sequence (DNA): TGTGCCAGCAGTGAAGGACAGGGTGTCGGGCAGTACTTC. It codes for CASSEGQGVGQYF.

The gene calls are TRBV18 and TRBJ2-1; D perhaps matches TRBD1 (5 bases). Trimming removed 2 bases from V and 2 bases from J, with 16 bases in between. CDR1 KGHSH and CDR2 LQKENI come from the germline V gene. The CDR3 totals 17 residues. This CDR3 is CASSPKELRTTYNEQFF. CDR3 sequence (DNA): TGTGCCAGCTCACCAAAGGAGTTGAGGACAACCTACAATGAGCAGTTCTTC.

Note on this clone: Distinct nucleotide sequences in the sample also encode this CDR3. The chain is built from TRBV28 and TRBJ1-5; a weak D match, TRBD1 (5 bases). CDR1 is MDHEN and CDR2 is SYDVKM in the germline V gene. CDR3 length: 15 residues. Trimming removed 2 bases at V and 2 bases at J, with 10 bases between. This CDR3 reads CASSLRGGGNQPQHF. The CDR3, as DNA: TGTGCCAGCAGTTTAAGGGGAGGGGGCAATCAGCCCCAGCATTTT.

This rearrangement joins TRBV2 to TRBJ2-7, with TRBD1 matching over 9 bases. The CDR3 covers 14 residues. Per the germline V gene, CDR1 is SNHLY and CDR2 is FYNNEI. V dropped 9 bases and J dropped 0; count of bases not matched to a gene: 6. CDR3 sequence: CARSGTGSSYEQYF. As DNA, the CDR3 is TGTGCCAGGAGCGGGACAGGGAGCTCCTACGAGCAGTACTTC.

This clone was picked up a small number of times. The chain is built from TRBV15 and TRBJ1-5; tentatively, D is TRBD1 (6 bases). V lost 4 bases to trimming and J lost 2 bases, with 6 bases between them. The CDR3 consists of 13 residues. Germline CDR1 LNHNV, CDR2 YYDKDF (reference sequence). CDR3 coding DNA: TGTGCCACCAGCAACAGGGGCAATCAGCCCCAGCATTTT. Its translation is CATSNRGNQPQHF. Drawing the rest from reference TRBV15 and TRBJ1-5, the complete variable domain is DAMVIQNPRYQVTQFGKPVTLSCSQTLNHNVMYWYQQKSSQAPKLLFHYYDKDFNNEADTPDNFQSRRPNTSFCFLDIRSPGLGDTAMYLCATSNRGNQPQHFGDGTRLSIL.

This sequence joins TRBV7-3 and TRBJ2-5, with 9 bases matching TRBD1. The CDR3 sequence is 15 residues long. The germline V gene encodes CDR1 SGHTA and CDR2 FQGTGA. V dropped 5 bases and J dropped 4; count of bases not matched to a gene: 8. CDR3 sequence (DNA): TGTGCCAGCAGCGAGAGGGGACAGGGTTTAGAGACCCAGTACTTC. Translating gives CASSERGQGLETQYF.

This clone was observed a handful of times. In the same sample, other DNA sequences code for this CDR3. The chain recombines TRBV6-1 with TRBJ2-2; no definite D call. The CDR3 contains 15 residues. Germline values: CDR1 MNHNS, CDR2 SASEGT. Trimming left V 2 bases short and J 0 bases short, with 7 bases between. CDR3 sequence: CASSEMRTNTGELFF. The CDR3 nucleotides are TGTGCCAGCAGTGAAATGAGAACGAACACCGGGGAGCTGTTTTTT.

This rearrangement joins TRBV19 to TRBJ2-5; 7 nucleotides line up with TRBD1. The germline V gene has CDR1 LNHDA and CDR2 SQIVND (reference sequence). This CDR3 is 14 amino acids long. The V and J ends lost 5 bases and 2 bases, in that order; junction bases with no gene match: 5. The CDR3 nucleotides read TGTGCCAGTAGTGACCAGGGGGTACAAGAGACCCAGTACTTC. This codes for CASSDQGVQETQYF.

J is TRBJ2-1 and V is TRBV4-1, with D perhaps matching TRBD2 (6 bases). Germline V gene data show CDR1 as MGHRA and CDR2 as YSYEKL. V was trimmed by 2 bases and J by 3 bases, leaving 17 bases between them. There are 17 residues in the CDR3. CDR3 residues: CASSQPRAGGIYNEQFF. The CDR3 DNA follows: TGCGCCAGCAGCCAACCGCGAGCGGGTGGGATCTACAATGAGCAGTTCTTC.

The chain employs TRBV6-6 and TRBJ2-7; 16 bases fit TRBD2. Germline loops: CDR1 MNHNY, CDR2 SVGAGI (reference sequence). CDR3 length equals 17 residues. J gave up 7 bases and V 5 bases, and 11 bases lay outside the gene matches. The CDR3 nucleotides read TGTGCCAGCAGTCCGGGACTAGCGGGAGGGCCTCCCGGGGAGCAGTACTTC. Protein: CASSPGLAGGPPGEQYF.

This chain links TRBV5-1 with TRBJ1-2; TRBD1 is a possible D gene (5 bases). In germline, CDR1 is SGHRS, CDR2 YFSETQ. This CDR3 contains 14 residues. V lost 4 bases and J 0 bases, leaving 10 bases between the germline ends. The CDR3 DNA follows: TGCGCCAGCAGCGTACTACAGGCTAACTATGGCTACACCTTC. Translated, it gives CASSVLQANYGYTF. The whole variable domain, remainder taken from reference TRBV5-1 and TRBJ1-2, is KAGVTQTPRYLIKTRGQQVTLSCSPISGHRSVSWYQQTPGQGLQFLFEYFSETQRNKGNFPGRFSGRQFSNSRSEMNVSTLELGDSALYLCASSVLQANYGYTFGSGTRLTVV.

The chain combines TRBV7-9 with TRBJ1-6; D is uncertain. There are 14 residues in the CDR3. Germline V gene sequence: CDR1 SEHNR, CDR2 FQNEAQ (reference sequence). V was pared by 5 bases and J by 10 bases, with 15 bases between. The CDR3 DNA reads as TGTGCCAGCAGCCCCCCTCGGCAGCGATCACCCCTCCACTTT. Encoded protein: CASSPPRQRSPLHF.

As concerns this clone: This CDR3 is also generated by other DNA sequences in the sample. The chain is built from TRBV28 and TRBJ2-7; D possibly corresponds to TRBD1 (5 bases). Germline CDR1 and CDR2: MDHEN and SYDVKM. Between the trimmed V and J ends, which lost 3 bases and 0 bases, there was a span of 12 bases. The CDR3 is 15 amino acids. The CDR3 DNA sequence: TGTGCCAGCAGTTTCCAGGGCCCGAGCTCCTACGAGCAGTACTTC. This codes for CASSFQGPSSYEQYF.

CDR3 region: CAINPGQGLSYTF. CDR3 in DNA: TGTGCCATCAATCCGGGACAGGGGTTGAGCTACACCTTC. The rearrangement joins TRBV6-5 to TRBJ1-2; 10 positions match TRBD1. The J segment lost 9 bases and the V segment lost 10 bases, leaving 11 bases of the junction unmatched. CDR1 is MNHEY and CDR2 is SVGAGI in the germline V gene. The CDR3 runs to 13 residues.

J is TRBJ2-7 and V is TRBV11-2, with 8 bases matching TRBD2. Looked up from germline, CDR1 is SGHAT and CDR2 is FQNNGV. The CDR3 covers 15 residues. The trim removed 5 bases at V and 3 bases at J, leaving 9 bases unmatched. This CDR3 reads CASSNRAGEDYEQYF. The CDR3 DNA reads as TGTGCCAGCAGCAACCGAGCGGGGGAAGACTACGAGCAGTACTTC.

The rearrangement joins TRBV25-1 to TRBJ2-7; D is undetermined. V lost 6 bases to trimming and J lost 3 bases, with 9 bases between them. The germline gives CDR1 MGHDK, CDR2 SYGVNS. The CDR3 covers 12 residues. The CDR3 DNA follows: TGTGCCAGCAGCGACACGGTCTACGAGCAGTACTTC. Translating gives CASSDTVYEQYF.